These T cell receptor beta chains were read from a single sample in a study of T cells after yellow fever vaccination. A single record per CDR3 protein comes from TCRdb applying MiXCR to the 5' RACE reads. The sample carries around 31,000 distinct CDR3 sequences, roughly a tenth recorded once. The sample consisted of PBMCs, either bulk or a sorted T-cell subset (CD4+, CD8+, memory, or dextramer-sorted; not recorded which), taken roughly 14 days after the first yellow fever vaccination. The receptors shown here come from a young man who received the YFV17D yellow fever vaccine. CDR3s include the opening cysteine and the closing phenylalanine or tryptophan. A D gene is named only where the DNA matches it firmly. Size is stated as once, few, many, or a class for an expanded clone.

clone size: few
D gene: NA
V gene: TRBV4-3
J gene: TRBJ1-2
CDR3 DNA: TGCGCCAGCAGCCAAGATTTCGGCGACGGTTATGGCTACACCTTC
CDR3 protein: CASSQDFGDGYGYTF

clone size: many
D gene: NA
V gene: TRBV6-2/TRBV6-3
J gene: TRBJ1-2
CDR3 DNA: TGTGCCAGCAGTTCCGTCCTGAAAGACAGGCTCTATGGCTACACCTTC
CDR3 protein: CASSSVLKDRLYGYTF

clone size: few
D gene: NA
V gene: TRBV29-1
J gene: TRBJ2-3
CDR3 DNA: TGCAGCGTTGAAGATCGTGGCAGGAGCACAGATACGCAGTATTTT
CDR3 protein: CSVEDRGRSTDTQYF

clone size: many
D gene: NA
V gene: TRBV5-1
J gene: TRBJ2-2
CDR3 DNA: TGCGCCAGCAGCTTGGGAGAGTACACCGGGGAGCTGTTTTTT
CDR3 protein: CASSLGEYTGELFF

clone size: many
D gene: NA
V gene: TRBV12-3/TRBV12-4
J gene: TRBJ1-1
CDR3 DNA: TGTGCCAGCAGTTTAGCGGGGGGGATTTTGAACACTGAAGCTTTCTTT
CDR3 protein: CASSLAGGILNTEAFF

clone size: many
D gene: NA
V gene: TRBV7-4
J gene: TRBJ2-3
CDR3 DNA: TGTGCCAGCAGCTTAGCGTTGAGGTCAGATACGCAGTATTTT
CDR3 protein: CASSLALRSDTQYF

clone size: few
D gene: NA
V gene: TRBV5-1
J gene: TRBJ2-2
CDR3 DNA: TGCGCCAGCAGCTTGGCGCTTATGAACACCGGGGAGCTGTTTTTT
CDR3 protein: CASSLALMNTGELFF

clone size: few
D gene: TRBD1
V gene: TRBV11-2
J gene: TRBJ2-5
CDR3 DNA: TGTGCCAGCAGCTTAGAAGGGGACAGGGCCTTGGCCGCCCGTGGGACCCAGTACTTC
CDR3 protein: CASSLEGDRALAARGTQYF

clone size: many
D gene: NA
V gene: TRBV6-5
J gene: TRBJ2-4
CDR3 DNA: TGTGCCAGCAGTTACGTAAGGGCCGGCAAAAACATTCAGTACTTC
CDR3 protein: CASSYVRAGKNIQYF

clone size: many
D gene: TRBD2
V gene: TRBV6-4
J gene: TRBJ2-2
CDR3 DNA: TGTGCCAGCAGTGGACTAGCGGGGAACACCGGGGAGCTGTTTTTT
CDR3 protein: CASSGLAGNTGELFF

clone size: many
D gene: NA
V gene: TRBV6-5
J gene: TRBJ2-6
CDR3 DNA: TGTGCCACTTGCAGACACTTCTCTGGGGCCAACGTCCTGACTTTC
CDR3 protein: CATCRHFSGANVLTF

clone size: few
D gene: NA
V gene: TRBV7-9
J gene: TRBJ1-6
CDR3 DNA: TGTGCCAGCAGCTTGGGGGGAGTTCGGAATTCACCCCTCCACTTT
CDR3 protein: CASSLGGVRNSPLHF